These 11 T cell receptor beta chains were all obtained from the same sample, sequenced in a study of OX40 agonist ivuxolimab in advanced cancers. Sequencing was performed with immunoSEQ multiplex PCR; in TCRdb, only in-frame clones are kept and a portion is missing. The sample lists 85,000 to 90,000 clones; about 93% were seen once. The sequencing used CD4+ or CD8+ T cells sorted from blood, collected in a trial of the OX40 agonist ivuxolimab. All receptors come from an adult with an advanced solid tumor such as melanoma, head and neck, liver or kidney cancer.

The chain links TRBV7-2 to TRBJ2-5; D is uncertain. V lost 1 base, J lost 5 bases, and 8 bases lay in between. This CDR3 has 13 amino acids. Germline V gene lookup returns CDR1 SGHTA and CDR2 FQGNSA. CDR3 sequence: CASSLEPQETQYF. DNA for the CDR3: TGTGCCAGCAGCTTAGAGCCCCAGGAGACCCAGTACTTC.

The CDR3 DNA reads TGTGCCAGCAGCCAAGAAAGTGAAGTCGGAAACACCATATATTTT. It encodes CASSQESEVGNTIYF. The rearrangement links TRBV4-2 to TRBJ1-3; D ambiguous. The CDR3 loop spans 15 amino acids. V lost 0 bases to trimming and J lost 4 bases, with 10 bases between them. Germline CDR1 reads LGHNA; CDR2 reads YNFKEQ.

J is TRBJ1-2 and V is TRBV5-8, with 11 bases lining up with TRBD1. The CDR3 runs to 14 residues. Trimming at V came to 4 bases and at J to 4 bases, leaving 3 bases not matched to a gene. In germline, CDR1 is SGHTS, CDR2 YDEGEE. The CDR3 bases are TGTGCCAGCAGCCGGACAGGGGGCAGCTATGGCTACACCTTC. It yields the protein CASSRTGGSYGYTF.

The genes are TRBV7-3 and TRBJ2-5, with TRBD1 matching 9 bases. This CDR3 spans 15 amino acids. Trimming took 4 bases from V and 1 from J; bases not matched to a gene: 4. CDR1 and CDR2 (germline): SGHTA, FQGTGA. The CDR3 spells CASSSGDRVQETQYF. Here the CDR3 DNA reads TGTGCCAGCAGCTCCGGGGACAGGGTCCAAGAGACCCAGTACTTC.

The chain is built from TRBV25-1 and TRBJ2-7; the D is unclear. CDR3 size: 13 residues. Germline CDR1 and CDR2: MGHDK and SYGVNS. The ends were cut back, 1 base at V and 6 bases at J, with 10 bases in the middle. The CDR3 DNA reads as TGTGCCAGCAGTGAATCCCCCAATGGCGAGCAGTACTTC. This gives the protein CASSESPNGEQYF.

J is TRBJ2-6 and V is TRBV5-1; 7 bases line up with TRBD1. V lost 4 bases, J lost 3 bases, and 4 bases stayed unmatched. The CDR3 is 15 residues long. The germline V gene has CDR1 SGHRS and CDR2 YFSETQ. Here the CDR3 DNA reads TGCGCCAGCAGCCCGACAGGGAATGGGGCCAACGTCCTGACTTTC. It is translated as CASSPTGNGANVLTF.

CDR3 nucleotide sequence: TGTGCCAGCAGCGTAGGAGGGGGCCCAACCTACGAGCAGTACTTC. Translating gives CASSVGGGPTYEQYF. This chain connects TRBV9 to TRBJ2-7; 7 bases agree with TRBD1. The CDR3 sequence is 15 residues long. Per germline, CDR1 SGDLS and CDR2 YYNGEE. The V segment lost 0 bases and the J segment 2 bases; nucleotides outside the gene matches: 5.

V and J are TRBV4-1 and TRBJ2-5; D not resolved. There are 15 residues in the CDR3. Germline-derived CDR1 and CDR2 are MGHRA and YSYEKL. Trimming took off 4 bases at V and 3 bases at J, with 15 bases between the two ends. The CDR3 is CASSPSRLLEETQYF. The CDR3, as DNA: TGCGCCAGCAGCCCCAGTAGACTCCTTGAAGAGACCCAGTACTTC.

The rearrangement links TRBV10-3 to TRBJ2-2; D is unresolved. Germline V gene lookup returns CDR1 ENHRY and CDR2 SYGVKD. The V end lost 3 bases, the J end lost 8 bases, and 10 bases lay between the germline ends. This CDR3 spans 13 amino acids. The CDR3 protein is CAISDGGGGELFF. For the CDR3, the DNA is TGTGCCATCAGTGACGGCGGTGGGGGGGAGCTGTTTTTT.

The chain links TRBV28 to TRBJ2-7; 9 nucleotides line up with TRBD1. V dropped 6 bases and J dropped 3; count of bases not matched to a gene: 12. This CDR3 is 16 amino acids long. Germline CDR1 reads MDHEN; CDR2 reads SYDVKM. The CDR3 DNA reads TGTGCCAGCAGCCTCATTGGACAGGGGATGGGCTACGAGCAGTACTTC. This sequence encodes CASSLIGQGMGYEQYF.

The J gene is TRBJ2-6, the V gene TRBV30, with D perhaps TRBD1 (6 bases). CDR3 length: 15 residues. CDR1 GTSNPN and CDR2 SVGIG come from the germline V gene (reference sequence). V lost 5 bases to trimming and J lost 2 bases, with 13 bases between them. CDR3 in DNA: TGTGCCTGGGGGAGATCAGGGGCTGGGGCCAACGTCCTGACTTTC. Its translation is CAWGRSGAGANVLTF.